A single sample gave rise to the 8 T cell receptor beta chains below, sequenced in a study of post-analysis software for immune sequencing data. Study observations and caveats: About five TRBV segments appeared more often in patients than in controls, and TRBV5-6, TRBV5-1 and TRBV20-1 were among these.

Their specific antigens are unknown. Unique molecular identifiers were carried by the TCR beta cDNA libraries. TCRdb reanalysed the PCR reads using MiXCR and keeps one entry per CDR3 protein. The table includes roughly 410,000 distinct CDR3 sequences, about a third detected once. The sequencing sample was made of blood. The receptors were sampled from a girl under 18 with multiple sclerosis.

The chain employs TRBV4-1 and TRBJ2-5; D is unclear. This CDR3 has 13 residues. Trimming cost V 1 base and J 5 bases, with 8 bases left between them. From germline, CDR1 is MGHRA and CDR2 YSYEKL. The CDR3 DNA reads as TGCGCCAGCAGCCAAGGAACATGGGAGACCCAGTACTTC. It yields the protein CASSQGTWETQYF.

V is TRBV3-1 and J is TRBJ2-7; D possibly matches TRBD1 or TRBD2 (5 bases each). Looked up from germline, CDR1 is LGHDT and CDR2 is YNNKEL (reference sequence). The CDR3 totals 14 residues. The V gene lost 3 bases and the J gene lost 0 bases, with 9 bases spanning the gap. CDR3 coding DNA: TGTGCCAGCAGCCAGAGGGGCTCCTCCTACGAGCAGTACTTC. Protein sequence: CASSQRGSSYEQYF.

The V gene is TRBV10-3, the J gene TRBJ2-5; a weak D match, TRBD1 (6 bases). The germline CDR1 and CDR2 sequences are ENHRY and SYGVKD. The CDR3 totals 14 residues. Between the trimmed V and J ends, which lost 5 bases and 7 bases, there was a span of 17 bases. The CDR3 DNA follows: TGTGCCATCAGTTCCCGCAGGGGTCTGGCGACCCAGTACTTC. This encodes CAISSRRGLATQYF.

The chain carries TRBV12-3 or TRBV12-4 and TRBJ2-1; the match to TRBD2 covers 9 bases. This CDR3 comprises 15 residues. The V gene end was trimmed by 2 bases and the J gene end by 9 bases; junction bases not matched to a gene: 8. The CDR3 protein is CASSLLGGGAGEQFF. Here the CDR3 DNA reads TGTGCCAGCAGTTTATTAGGCGGGGGGGCGGGTGAGCAGTTCTTC.

V and J are TRBV2 and TRBJ2-1; D call uncertain. The germline V gene has CDR1 SNHLY and CDR2 FYNNEI. There are 15 residues in the CDR3. Trimming took off 4 bases at V and 8 bases at J, with 18 bases between the two ends. The CDR3 DNA follows: TGTGCCAGCAGTGTCCGGGCGGCGGTCTATGATGAGCAGTTCTTC. This encodes CASSVRAAVYDEQFF.

The chain couples TRBV10-3 to TRBJ1-1, with 8 positions matching TRBD1. Germline loops: CDR1 ENHRY, CDR2 SYGVKD. The J segment lost 2 bases and the V segment lost 1 base, leaving 6 bases of the junction unmatched. The CDR3 spans 16 residues. CDR3 in amino acids: CAISEYAGGGNTEAFF. CDR3 DNA: TGTGCCATCAGTGAGTATGCAGGGGGCGGAAACACTGAAGCTTTCTTT.

This CDR3 is CASSTRRREQYF. CDR3 bases: TGTGCCAGCAGCACCCGACGGCGGGAGCAGTACTTC. V is TRBV12-3 or TRBV12-4 and J is TRBJ2-7; D gene uncertain. Trimming took 6 bases from V and 7 from J, leaving 13 bases between them. This CDR3 has 12 residues.

This clonotype was found a few times. CDR3 residues: CASSPYGPRVFTEAFF. CDR3 nucleotides: TGCGCCAGCAGCCCGTACGGCCCCAGGGTGTTCACTGAAGCTTTCTTT. This chain links TRBV4-1 with TRBJ1-1, with D perhaps matching TRBD1 (5 bases). Between the trimmed V and J ends, which lost 4 bases and 4 bases, there was a span of 19 bases. Per the germline V gene, CDR1 is MGHRA and CDR2 is YSYEKL. This CDR3 has 16 amino acids.